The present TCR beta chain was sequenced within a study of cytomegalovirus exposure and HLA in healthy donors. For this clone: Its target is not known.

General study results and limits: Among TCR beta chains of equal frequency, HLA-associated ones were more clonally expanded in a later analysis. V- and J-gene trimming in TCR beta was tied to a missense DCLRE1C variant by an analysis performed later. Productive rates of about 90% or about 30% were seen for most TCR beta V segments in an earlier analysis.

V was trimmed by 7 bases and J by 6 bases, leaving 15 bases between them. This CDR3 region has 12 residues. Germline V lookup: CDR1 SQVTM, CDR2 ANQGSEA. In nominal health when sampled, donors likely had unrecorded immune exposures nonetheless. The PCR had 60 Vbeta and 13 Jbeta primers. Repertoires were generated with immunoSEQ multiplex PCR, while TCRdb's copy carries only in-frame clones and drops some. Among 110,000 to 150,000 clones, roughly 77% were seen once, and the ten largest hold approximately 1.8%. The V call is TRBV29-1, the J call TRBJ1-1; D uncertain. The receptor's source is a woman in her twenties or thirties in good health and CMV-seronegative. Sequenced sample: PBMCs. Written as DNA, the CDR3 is TGCAGCGCCGTAAAGGCGGGCGCTGAAGCTTTCTTT. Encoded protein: CSAVKAGAEAFF. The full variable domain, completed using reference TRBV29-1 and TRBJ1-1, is SAVISQKPSRDICQRGTSLTIQCQVDSQVTMMFWYRQQPGQSLTLIATANQGSEATYESGFVIDKFPISRPNLTFSTLTVSNMSPEDSSIYLCSAVKAGAEAFFGQGTRLTVV.